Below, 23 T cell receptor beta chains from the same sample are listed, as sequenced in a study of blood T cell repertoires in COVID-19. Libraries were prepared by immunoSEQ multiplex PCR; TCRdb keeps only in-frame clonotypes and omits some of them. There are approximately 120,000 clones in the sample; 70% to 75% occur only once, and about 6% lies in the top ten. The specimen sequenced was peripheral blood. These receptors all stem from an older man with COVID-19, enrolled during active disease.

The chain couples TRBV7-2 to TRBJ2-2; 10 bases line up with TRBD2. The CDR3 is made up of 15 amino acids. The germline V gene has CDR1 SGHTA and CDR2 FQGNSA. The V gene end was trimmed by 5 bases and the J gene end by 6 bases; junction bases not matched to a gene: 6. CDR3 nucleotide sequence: TGTGCCAGCAGCACGGGACTAGCGAGGCCCGGGGAGCTGTTTTTT. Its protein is CASSTGLARPGELFF.

The CDR3 loop reads CASSSTPGTRQETQYF. In DNA form, the CDR3 reads TGTGCCAGCAGCTCCACACCCGGGACTAGACAAGAGACCCAGTACTTC. V gene TRBV7-2 combines with J gene TRBJ2-5, with 8 bases that match TRBD2. This CDR3 has 16 amino acids. Germline CDR1 is SGHTA and CDR2 is FQGNSA. V was pared by 4 bases and J by 2 bases, with 9 bases of the junction left unmatched.

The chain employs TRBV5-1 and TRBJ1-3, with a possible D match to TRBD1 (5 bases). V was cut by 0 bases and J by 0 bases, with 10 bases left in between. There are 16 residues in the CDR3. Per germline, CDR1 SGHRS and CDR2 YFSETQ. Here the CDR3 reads CASSLGRQSSGNTIYF. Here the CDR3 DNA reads TGCGCCAGCAGCTTGGGCCGACAGAGCTCTGGAAACACCATATATTTT.

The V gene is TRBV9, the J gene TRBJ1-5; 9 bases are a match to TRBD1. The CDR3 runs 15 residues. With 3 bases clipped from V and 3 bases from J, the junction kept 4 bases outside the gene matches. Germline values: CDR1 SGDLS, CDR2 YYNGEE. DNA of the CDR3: TGTGCCAGCAGCGCGACAGGGGGGCACAATCAGCCCCAGCATTTT. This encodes CASSATGGHNQPQHF.

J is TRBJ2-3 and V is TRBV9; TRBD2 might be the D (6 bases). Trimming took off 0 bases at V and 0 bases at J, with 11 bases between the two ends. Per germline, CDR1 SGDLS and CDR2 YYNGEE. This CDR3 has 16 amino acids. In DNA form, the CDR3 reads TGTGCCAGCAGCGTAGGCAGCGGGTTAAGCACAGATACGCAGTATTTT. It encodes CASSVGSGLSTDTQYF.

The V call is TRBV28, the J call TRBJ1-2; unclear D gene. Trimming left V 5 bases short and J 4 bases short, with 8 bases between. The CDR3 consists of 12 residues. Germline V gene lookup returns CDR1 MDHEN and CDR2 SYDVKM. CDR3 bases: TGTGCCAGCAGTGGGAGCCCCTATGGCTACACCTTC. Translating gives CASSGSPYGYTF.

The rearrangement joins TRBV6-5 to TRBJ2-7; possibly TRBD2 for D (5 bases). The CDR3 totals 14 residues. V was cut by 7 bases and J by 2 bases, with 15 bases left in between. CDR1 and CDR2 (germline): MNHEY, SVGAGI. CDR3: CASKTGILAYEQYF. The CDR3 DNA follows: TGTGCCAGCAAGACCGGGATTTTAGCCTACGAGCAGTACTTC.

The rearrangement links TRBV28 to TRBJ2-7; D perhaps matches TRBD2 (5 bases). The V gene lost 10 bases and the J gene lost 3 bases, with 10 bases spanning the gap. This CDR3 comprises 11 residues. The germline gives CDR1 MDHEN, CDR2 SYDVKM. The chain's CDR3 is CATGLYYEQYF. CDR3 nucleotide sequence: TGTGCCACCGGACTTTACTACGAGCAGTACTTC.

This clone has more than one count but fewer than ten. Here the CDR3 reads CASSLDRGTEAFF. CDR3 coding DNA: TGTGCCAGCAGCTTGGACAGGGGCACTGAAGCTTTCTTT. The chain recombines TRBV5-5 with TRBJ1-1; 7 bases align to TRBD1. V dropped 0 bases and J dropped 4; count of bases not matched to a gene: 0. The V gene's germline CDR1 is SGHKS and CDR2 YYEKEE (reference sequence). This CDR3 comprises 13 residues.

The CDR3 sequence is CASSIGAAGPQHF. The CDR3 DNA follows: TGTGCCAGTAGTATTGGGGCCGCAGGGCCCCAGCATTTT. This chain links TRBV19 with TRBJ1-5; D may be TRBD1 (5 bases). Germline V gene data show CDR1 as LNHDA and CDR2 as SQIVND (reference sequence). Trimming cost V 3 bases and J 9 bases, with 12 bases left between them. The CDR3 runs 13 residues.

The CDR3, as DNA: TGCAGTGCTAGTAGAACTACAGGGTCCTACGAGCAGTACTTC. Its translation: CSASRTTGSYEQYF. The chain is built from TRBV20-1 and TRBJ2-7, with D maybe TRBD1 (6 bases). V lost 3 bases and J 1 base, leaving 13 bases between the germline ends. From germline, CDR1 is DFQATT and CDR2 SNEGSKA (reference sequence). This CDR3 spans 14 amino acids.

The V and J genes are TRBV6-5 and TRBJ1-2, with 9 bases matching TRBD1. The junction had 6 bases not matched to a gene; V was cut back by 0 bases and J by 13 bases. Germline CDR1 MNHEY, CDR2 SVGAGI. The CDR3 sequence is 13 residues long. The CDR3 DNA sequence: TGTGCCAGCAGTTACTCCCTGGGACAGGGTTGCACCTTC. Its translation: CASSYSLGQGCTF.

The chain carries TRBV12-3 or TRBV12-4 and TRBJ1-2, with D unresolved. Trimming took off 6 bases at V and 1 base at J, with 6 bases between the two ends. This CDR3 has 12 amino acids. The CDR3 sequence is CASSRNNYGYTF. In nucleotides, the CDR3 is TGTGCCAGCAGCAGGAATAACTATGGCTACACCTTC.

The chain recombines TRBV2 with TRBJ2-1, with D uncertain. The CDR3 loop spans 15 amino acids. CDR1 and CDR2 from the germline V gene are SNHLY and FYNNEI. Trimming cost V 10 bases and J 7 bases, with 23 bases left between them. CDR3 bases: TGTGCCACCAACCCTACGGATCAGGTTTGGAATGAGCAGTTCTTC. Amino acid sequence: CATNPTDQVWNEQFF.

The CDR3 sequence is CASSLRDRGTHGYTF. The CDR3, as DNA: TGTGCCAGCAGTTTAAGAGACAGGGGGACCCATGGCTACACCTTC. The chain recombines TRBV28 with TRBJ1-2; 9 bases are shared with TRBD1. Germline CDR1 MDHEN, CDR2 SYDVKM. After removal of 2 bases from V and 6 bases from J, the junction contained 7 bases not matched to a gene. The CDR3 covers 15 residues.

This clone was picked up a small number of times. The CDR3 bases are TGTGCCAGCAGTTTATTTGCAGGTGTGAACACTGAAGCTTTCTTT. This sequence encodes CASSLFAGVNTEAFF. V and J are TRBV27 and TRBJ1-1; the D is unclear. CDR1 is MNHEY, CDR2 SMNVEV, per germline (reference sequence). The CDR3 covers 15 residues. V lost 1 base, J lost 0 bases, and 9 bases lay in between.

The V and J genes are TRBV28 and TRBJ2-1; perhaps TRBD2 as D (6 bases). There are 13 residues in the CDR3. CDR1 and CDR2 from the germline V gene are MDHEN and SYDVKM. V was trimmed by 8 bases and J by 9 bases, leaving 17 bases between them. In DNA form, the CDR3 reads TGTGCCAGCGACCTAGGCCGGAGGGGTGAGCAGTTCTTC. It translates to CASDLGRRGEQFF.

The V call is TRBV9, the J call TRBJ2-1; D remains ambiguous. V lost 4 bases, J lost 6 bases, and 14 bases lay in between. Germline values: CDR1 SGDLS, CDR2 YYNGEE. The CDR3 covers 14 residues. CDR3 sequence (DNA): TGTGCCAGCAGCATAGGGCCCAGGTCCAATGAGCAGTTCTTC. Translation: CASSIGPRSNEQFF.

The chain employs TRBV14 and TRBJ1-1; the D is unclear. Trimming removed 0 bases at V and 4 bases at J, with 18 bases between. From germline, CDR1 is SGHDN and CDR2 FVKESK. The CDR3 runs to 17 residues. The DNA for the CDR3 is TGTGCCAGCAGCCAAGACGTGAGAAGGGAGGGTTTCACTGAAGCTTTCTTT. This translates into CASSQDVRREGFTEAFF. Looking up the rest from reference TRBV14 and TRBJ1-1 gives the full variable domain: EAGVTQFPSHSVIEKGQTVTLRCDPISGHDNLYWYRRVMGKEIKFLLHFVKESKQDESGMPNNRFLAERTGGTYSTLKVQPAELEDSGVYFCASSQDVRREGFTEAFFGQGTRLTVV.

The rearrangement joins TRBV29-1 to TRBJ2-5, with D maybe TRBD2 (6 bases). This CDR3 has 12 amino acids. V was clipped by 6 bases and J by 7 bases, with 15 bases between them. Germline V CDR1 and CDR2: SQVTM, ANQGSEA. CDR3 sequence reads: CSVGTDGLTQYF. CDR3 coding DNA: TGCAGCGTCGGGACTGACGGTCTGACCCAGTACTTC.

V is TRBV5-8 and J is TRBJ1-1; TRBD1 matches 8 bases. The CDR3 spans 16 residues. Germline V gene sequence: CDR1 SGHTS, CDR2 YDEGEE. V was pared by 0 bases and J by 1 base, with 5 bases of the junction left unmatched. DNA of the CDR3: TGTGCCAGCAGCTTGGCGACAGGGGCGCGGAACACTGAAGCTTTCTTT. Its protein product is CASSLATGARNTEAFF.

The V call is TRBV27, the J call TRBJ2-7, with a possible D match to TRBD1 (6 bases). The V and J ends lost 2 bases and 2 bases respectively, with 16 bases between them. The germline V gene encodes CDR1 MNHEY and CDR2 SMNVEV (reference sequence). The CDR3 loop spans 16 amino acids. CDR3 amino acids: CASSLRRGTFAYEQYF. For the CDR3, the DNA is TGTGCCAGCAGTTTAAGGCGTGGGACATTTGCCTACGAGCAGTACTTC.

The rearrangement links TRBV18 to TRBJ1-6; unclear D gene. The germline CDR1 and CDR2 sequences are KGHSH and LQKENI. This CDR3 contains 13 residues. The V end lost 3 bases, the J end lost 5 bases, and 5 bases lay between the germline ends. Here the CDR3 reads CASSPGDNSPLHF. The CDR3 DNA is TGTGCCAGCTCACCGGGAGATAATTCACCCCTCCACTTT.